This T cell receptor (beta chain) was sequenced for a study of OX40 agonist ivuxolimab in advanced cancers. Study in general: Patients assigned to dose escalation were diagnosed with hepatocellular carcinoma, melanoma, renal cell or head and neck cancer. Overall study results and limits: Individuals who were partial responders at 0.1-3.0 mg/kg had clonal expansion that ranked among the lowest. Averaged across samples, CD8+ T cells carried more expanded clones than CD4+ did.

On cycle 4 day 1 and cycle 7 day 1, as well as at baseline, blood was sampled. As regards this clone: Its antigen remains unknown.

The table came from immunoSEQ multiplex PCR; TCRdb's copy has only in-frame clones and leaves some out. Of about 94,000 clones listed, roughly 87% were seen once; the top ten hold about 0.29%. The sequences come from CD4+ or CD8+ T cells sorted from blood, collected in a trial of the OX40 agonist ivuxolimab. This receptor was identified in an adult with an advanced solid tumor such as melanoma, head and neck, liver or kidney cancer.

The CDR3 here is CASSRRQGPGDEKLFF. The CDR3, as DNA: TGTGCCAGCAGCCGTAGACAGGGACCGGGGGATGAAAAACTGTTTTTT. The chain has TRBV7-6 and TRBJ1-4; 7 bases are shared with TRBD1. CDR3 length: 16 amino acids. Germline trimming cut 5 bases from V and 6 bases from J; bases unmatched to any gene: 12. Germline CDR1 SGHVS, CDR2 FNYEAQ.